A single sample is the source of the 14 T cell receptor beta chains below, sequenced in a study of T cell changes during pregnancy in multiple sclerosis. Only in-frame clones appear in the TCRdb table, and some are missing; sequencing was by immunoSEQ multiplex PCR. The data show around 62,000 clones, about 92% seen once. The material sequenced was CD8+ T cells from peripheral blood mononuclear cells, taken in the second trimester of pregnancy. These receptors were obtained from a female donor with multiple sclerosis, enrolled in a pregnancy study.

This chain links TRBV11-2 with TRBJ2-1, with 8 positions matching TRBD2. V shed 0 bases, J shed 14 bases, and the junction held 3 bases outside the gene matches. This CDR3 is 12 amino acids long. Germline V CDR1 and CDR2: SGHAT, FQNNGV. Here the CDR3 DNA reads TGTGCCAGCAGCTTAGACTTGGGACTAGAGTTCTTC. Its protein is CASSLDLGLEFF.

The V call is TRBV9, the J call TRBJ2-1; 10 bases map to TRBD2. CDR1 is SGDLS, CDR2 YYNGEE, per germline. The CDR3 covers 15 residues. V shed 2 bases, J shed 6 bases, and the junction held 5 bases outside the gene matches. CDR3 region: CASSVGTSATNEQFF. The DNA of the CDR3 is TGTGCCAGCAGCGTCGGGACTAGCGCCACCAATGAGCAGTTCTTC.

This chain connects TRBV2 to TRBJ1-1, with D tentatively TRBD1 (6 bases). The V gene lost 7 bases and the J gene lost 1 base, with 10 bases spanning the gap. Germline V CDR1 and CDR2: SNHLY, FYNNEI. The CDR3 is 13 amino acids. As DNA, the CDR3 is TGTGCCAGCATTTTCAGGGGGAACACTGAAGCTTTCTTT. This translates into CASIFRGNTEAFF. Supplemented by reference TRBV2 and TRBJ1-1, the full variable domain reads EPEVTQTPSHQVTQMGQEVILRCVPISNHLYFYWYRQILGQKVEFLVSFYNNEISEKSEIFDDQFSVERPDGSNFTLKIRSTKLEDSAMYFCASIFRGNTEAFFGQGTRLTVV.

This chain's CDR3 is CAISEKTSARETQYF. The CDR3 nucleotides read TGTGCCATCAGTGAGAAGACTAGCGCTAGGGAGACCCAGTACTTC. V gene TRBV10-3 combines with J gene TRBJ2-5, with TRBD2 matching over 8 bases. The J segment lost 5 bases and the V segment lost 2 bases, leaving 7 bases of the junction unmatched. The CDR3 length is 15 residues. Germline V lookup: CDR1 ENHRY, CDR2 SYGVKD.

The chain recombines TRBV9 with TRBJ2-7, with D possibly TRBD1 on 6 matching bases. Germline CDR1 SGDLS, CDR2 YYNGEE. This CDR3 spans 14 amino acids. V was pared by 4 bases and J by 4 bases, with 15 bases between. The CDR3 sequence: CASSLTVGAYEQYF. The CDR3 DNA follows: TGTGCCAGCAGCCTCACTGTGGGGGCATACGAGCAGTACTTC.

The V call is TRBV28, the J call TRBJ2-7, with D possibly being TRBD1 (6 bases). Germline CDR1 is MDHEN and CDR2 is SYDVKM. CDR3 length: 15 residues. Trimming pared 2 bases from V and 0 bases from J, leaving 11 bases between. The chain's CDR3 is CASSLRGLRSYEQYF. The CDR3 DNA is TGTGCCAGCAGTTTAAGGGGGTTACGCTCCTACGAGCAGTACTTC.

The genes are TRBV5-8 and TRBJ2-3; 7 nucleotides match TRBD2. The J segment lost 1 base and the V segment lost 3 bases, leaving 8 bases of the junction unmatched. Germline V lookup: CDR1 SGHTS, CDR2 YDEGEE. The CDR3 is 16 residues long. For the CDR3, the DNA is TGTGCCAGCAGCTGGGGTCGGGGGGACGGCACAGATACGCAGTATTTT. Translating it yields CASSWGRGDGTDTQYF.

This sequence joins TRBV9 and TRBJ1-1; D uncertain. This CDR3 has 13 amino acids. The germline V gene has CDR1 SGDLS and CDR2 YYNGEE. The V end was cut by 3 bases, the J end by 5 bases, with 11 bases between. CDR3 region: CASSAAPGTEAFF. The CDR3 DNA is TGTGCCAGCAGCGCCGCCCCCGGTACTGAAGCTTTCTTT.

The chain recombines TRBV5-1 with TRBJ1-1; tentative D call: TRBD1 (6 bases). This CDR3 is 11 amino acids long. V lost 5 bases, J lost 8 bases, and 10 bases lay in between. CDR1 is SGHRS, CDR2 YFSETQ, per germline. This chain's CDR3 is CASSSDREAFF. In DNA, the CDR3 is TGCGCCAGCAGTTCAGACAGGGAAGCTTTCTTT. Variable domain in full (rest from reference TRBV5-1 and TRBJ1-1): KAGVTQTPRYLIKTRGQQVTLSCSPISGHRSVSWYQQTPGQGLQFLFEYFSETQRNKGNFPGRFSGRQFSNSRSEMNVSTLELGDSALYLCASSSDREAFFGQGTRLTVV.

This chain joins TRBV7-9 and TRBJ2-2, with a possible D match to TRBD2 (7 bases). Trimming took 8 bases from V and 1 from J, leaving 14 bases between them. Germline CDR1 reads SEHNR; CDR2 reads FQNEAQ (reference sequence). The CDR3 length is 15 residues. DNA for the CDR3: TGTGCCAGCGGCTGGGGGGGCTGGAACACCGGGGAGCTGTTTTTT. It encodes CASGWGGWNTGELFF.

A few counts support this clone. The chain carries TRBV9 and TRBJ2-1, with D hard to call. CDR3 length: 14 residues. The V gene lost 0 bases and the J gene lost 3 bases, with 7 bases spanning the gap. Germline values: CDR1 SGDLS, CDR2 YYNGEE. This chain's CDR3 is CASSVVADYNEQFF. The CDR3 nucleotides read TGTGCCAGCAGCGTAGTTGCAGACTACAATGAGCAGTTCTTC.

The chain is built from TRBV28 and TRBJ1-2; D remains ambiguous. In germline, CDR1 is MDHEN, CDR2 SYDVKM. The CDR3 has 15 residues. V dropped 5 bases and J dropped 3 bases, with 16 bases sitting between them. The CDR3 coding sequence is TGTGCCAGCAGTCTAATCCAAGAGGGATACTATGGCTACACCTTC. Translated, it gives CASSLIQEGYYGYTF.

The chain links TRBV30 to TRBJ2-3; D is uncertain. The length of the CDR3 is 16 residues. Germline V gene sequence: CDR1 GTSNPN, CDR2 SVGIG (reference sequence). The V end was cut by 0 bases, the J end by 1 base, with 14 bases between. CDR3 sequence reads: CAWSVARTLRTDTQYF. The DNA of the CDR3 is TGTGCCTGGAGTGTAGCCCGAACCCTACGCACAGATACGCAGTATTTT.

The V call is TRBV18, the J call TRBJ2-3; 8 nucleotides line up with TRBD1. The CDR3 has 15 residues. The germline V gene encodes CDR1 KGHSH and CDR2 LQKENI. Trimming removed 3 bases from V and 3 bases from J; junction bases left unmatched: 5. The CDR3 protein is CASSPMDRATDTQYF. The CDR3 nucleotides are TGTGCCAGCTCACCTATGGACAGGGCGACAGATACGCAGTATTTT.